The rows below give T cell receptor beta chains drawn from one sample of a study of blood T cell repertoires in COVID-19. Sequencing was performed with immunoSEQ multiplex PCR; in TCRdb, only in-frame clones are kept and a portion is missing. Found here are around 250,000 clones, under 90% of them singletons; the top ten hold under 3.5%. The sample consisted of peripheral blood. The origin of the receptors is a woman between 18 and 30 years old with acute or convalescent COVID-19. Both conserved end residues are part of each CDR3. The D gene is left open where the match is weak. Part of the rows lack a size; the others show once, few, many or a class for expanded clones.

CASSTGTGHRNSPLHF	TGTGCCAGCAGTACGGGGACAGGGCATCGAAATTCACCCCTCCACTTT	TRBJ1-6	TRBV6-2/TRBV6-3	.	TRBD1
CASSLGLAGTYEQFF	TGTGCCAGCAGTTTAGGACTAGCGGGGACATATGAGCAGTTCTTC	TRBJ2-1	TRBV28	few	TRBD2
CASGTTGNYGYTF	TGTGCCAGCGGGACAACAGGGAACTATGGCTACACCTTC	TRBJ1-2	TRBV18	.	.
CASSQGAPGGRVAFF	TGTGCCAGCAGCCAAGGCGCCCCGGGAGGACGGGTAGCTTTCTTT	TRBJ1-1	TRBV14	.	.
CASSESPAGGDYEQYF	TGCGCCAGCAGTGAGTCGCCAGCGGGAGGAGACTACGAGCAGTACTTC	TRBJ2-7	TRBV10-2	many	TRBD2
CASSPPGLAGTDTQYF	TGTGCCAGTAGTCCCCCGGGACTAGCGGGCACAGATACGCAGTATTTT	TRBJ2-3	TRBV19	.	TRBD2
CASSLSTGVGYNEQFF	TGCGCCAGCAGCTTGTCGACAGGGGTGGGGTACAATGAGCAGTTCTTC	TRBJ2-1	TRBV5-1	.	TRBD1
CASSAWTGGTDTIYF	TGTGCCAGCAGCGCGTGGACAGGGGGAACAGACACCATATATTTT	TRBJ1-3	TRBV7-9	.	TRBD1
CASSLSRGSGTGRESNYGYTF	TGTGCCAGCAGCCTAAGCAGGGGATCCGGGACAGGCCGGGAGTCTAACTATGGCTACACCTTC	TRBJ1-2	TRBV14	.	TRBD1
CASSYIRDRHQETQYF	TGTGCCAGCAGTTACATCCGGGACAGACACCAAGAGACCCAGTACTTC	TRBJ2-5	TRBV6-2/TRBV6-3	.	TRBD1
CASSLYQGNEQFF	TGTGCCAGCAGCCTGTACCAGGGCAATGAGCAGTTCTTC	TRBJ2-1	TRBV16	once	.
CASSFSSGFSYEQYF	TGTGCCAGCAGCTTTTCTAGCGGGTTCTCCTACGAGCAGTACTTC	TRBJ2-7	TRBV5-6	.	TRBD2
CASSQLTGRSYNEQFF	TGTGCCAGCAGCCAACTCACGGGTAGATCCTACAATGAGCAGTTCTTC	TRBJ2-1	TRBV7-3	.	.
CASSPFLRGHTEAFF	TGTGCCAGCAGCCCATTTCTAAGGGGTCACACTGAAGCTTTCTTT	TRBJ1-1	TRBV14	.	.
CASSLGPGGRGKLFF	TGTGCCAGCAGCTTAGGTCCGGGGGGGCGCGGAAAACTGTTTTTT	TRBJ1-4	TRBV11-2	.	.
CASSSRIPHQPQHF	TGTGCCAGCAGTTCGAGGATTCCCCATCAGCCCCAGCATTTT	TRBJ1-5	TRBV25-1	few	.
CASSEGQRGKLFF	TGTGCCAGCAGTGAAGGTCAACGGGGGAAACTGTTTTTT	TRBJ1-4	TRBV25-1	.	.
CASSRTRETQYF	TGTGCCAGCAGCCGAACCAGAGAGACCCAGTACTTC	TRBJ2-5	TRBV7-9	.	.
CASKAWGPTEAFF	TGTGCCAGCAAGGCCTGGGGGCCCACTGAAGCTTTCTTT	TRBJ1-1	TRBV6-5	.	.
CATSRAGGGYNEQFF	TGTGCCACCAGCAGGGCAGGGGGTGGCTACAATGAGCAGTTCTTC	TRBJ2-1	TRBV15	.	TRBD1
CASSQDRGNEQFF	TGTGCCAGCAGCCAAGACAGGGGCAATGAGCAGTTCTTC	TRBJ2-1	TRBV3-1/TRBV3-2	.	.
CASSLSGLIQPQHF	TGTGCCAGCAGTTTATCGGGTCTTATCCAGCCCCAGCATTTT	TRBJ1-5	TRBV28	few	.
CASSFGLAGGINEQFF	TGTGCCAGCAGCTTTGGACTAGCGGGAGGAATCAATGAGCAGTTCTTC	TRBJ2-1	TRBV7-9	once	TRBD2
CASSQAGTPYNEQFF	TGCGCCAGCAGCCAGGCCGGGACACCGTACAATGAGCAGTTCTTC	TRBJ2-1	TRBV4-3	.	.
CASSSLTGTGNTIYF	TGTGCCAGCAGCTCCTTAACAGGGACTGGAAACACCATATATTTT	TRBJ1-3	TRBV11-2	.	.
CASSPTRGVYEQYF	TGTGCCAGCTCACCGACCAGAGGAGTCTACGAGCAGTACTTC	TRBJ2-7	TRBV18	.	.
CASSQGFRLNTEAFF	TGTGCCAGCAGCCAAGGGTTCAGGTTGAACACTGAAGCTTTCTTT	TRBJ1-1	TRBV4-2	.	.
CASSLGANSPLHF	TGTGCCAGCAGTTTGGGGGCTAATTCACCCCTCCACTTT	TRBJ1-6	TRBV28	.	.
CASSSPTSGRTEQYF	TGTGCCAGCAGCTCACCGACTAGCGGGAGAACCGAGCAGTACTTC	TRBJ2-7	TRBV28	.	TRBD2
CASSLGQGGYGYTF	TGCGCCAGCAGCTTGGGGCAGGGGGGCTATGGCTACACCTTC	TRBJ1-2	TRBV5-1	.	TRBD1
CASSYGTSGVYEQYF	TGTGCCAGCAGCTATGGGACTAGCGGCGTCTACGAGCAGTACTTC	TRBJ2-7	TRBV7-6	.	TRBD2
CASSPNLVQGTGELFF	TGTGCCAGCAGCCCCAACCTGGTACAGGGCACCGGGGAGCTGTTTTTT	TRBJ2-2	TRBV7-3	.	.
CSVRTGVLYGYTF	TGCAGCGTCCGGACAGGGGTACTCTATGGCTACACCTTC	TRBJ1-2	TRBV29-1	.	TRBD1
CASSVGSSGDNEQFF	TGTGCCAGCAGCGTAGGATCTTCAGGGGACAATGAGCAGTTCTTC	TRBJ2-1	TRBV9	.	.
CASSSSDRRYGYTF	TGTGCCAGCAGCTCATCGGACAGGCGCTATGGCTACACCTTC	TRBJ1-2	TRBV11-2	.	TRBD1
CASSLAQGGSNYGYTF	TGCGCCAGCAGCTTGGCGCAGGGGGGCTCTAACTATGGCTACACCTTC	TRBJ1-2	TRBV5-1	.	TRBD1
CASSLSVSGRASGETQYF	TGTGCCAGCAGTTTAAGTGTTAGCGGGAGGGCCAGCGGAGAGACCCAGTACTTC	TRBJ2-5	TRBV27	.	TRBD2
CSVEKGGTGTGGYTF	TGCAGCGTTGAAAAAGGAGGCACCGGGACTGGGGGCTACACCTTC	TRBJ1-2	TRBV29-1	.	.
CASSWGLQGDTQYF	TGTGCCAGCAGTTGGGGACTCCAAGGAGATACGCAGTATTTT	TRBJ2-3	TRBV28	.	.
CASSYSGGYNEQFF	TGTGCCAGCAGTTACTCCGGGGGCTACAATGAGCAGTTCTTC	TRBJ2-1	TRBV6-5	.	.
CASSLAIGRYDLNTGELFF	TGTGCCAGCAGCTTAGCGATAGGGAGGTACGACCTGAACACCGGGGAGCTGTTTTTT	TRBJ2-2	TRBV5-8	.	.
CASTEGWTLQETQYF	TGTGCCAGCACCGAGGGTTGGACTCTGCAAGAGACCCAGTACTTC	TRBJ2-5	TRBV6-5	.	.
CASSPLDRAFDQPQHF	TGTGCCAGCTCACCGTTAGACAGGGCCTTTGATCAGCCCCAGCATTTT	TRBJ1-5	TRBV18	.	TRBD1
CASSLLGTGLQPQHF	TGTGCCAGCAGCCTGCTGGGGACAGGGTTACAGCCCCAGCATTTT	TRBJ1-5	TRBV5-8	.	TRBD1
CASSLVGTSGRYEQYF	TGTGCCAGTAGTCTTGTGGGGACTAGCGGGAGATACGAGCAGTACTTC	TRBJ2-7	TRBV19	.	TRBD2
CASRGLAGGETQYF	TGTGCCAGCAGGGGACTAGCGGGAGGCGAGACCCAGTACTTC	TRBJ2-5	TRBV25-1	once	TRBD2
CASSSDMNTEAFF	TGTGCCAGCAGCTCGGACATGAACACTGAAGCTTTCTTT	TRBJ1-1	TRBV5-4	.	.
CASSAHRNTEAFF	TGTGCCAGTAGTGCTCACAGGAACACTGAAGCTTTCTTT	TRBJ1-1	TRBV19	.	.
CASSWGLAGAPPYNEQFF	TGCGCCAGCAGCTGGGGACTAGCGGGAGCGCCTCCGTACAATGAGCAGTTCTTC	TRBJ2-1	TRBV5-1	.	TRBD2
CASSVSPSNQPQHF	TGTGCCAGCAGTGTCAGTCCTAGCAATCAGCCCCAGCATTTT	TRBJ1-5	TRBV2	.	.